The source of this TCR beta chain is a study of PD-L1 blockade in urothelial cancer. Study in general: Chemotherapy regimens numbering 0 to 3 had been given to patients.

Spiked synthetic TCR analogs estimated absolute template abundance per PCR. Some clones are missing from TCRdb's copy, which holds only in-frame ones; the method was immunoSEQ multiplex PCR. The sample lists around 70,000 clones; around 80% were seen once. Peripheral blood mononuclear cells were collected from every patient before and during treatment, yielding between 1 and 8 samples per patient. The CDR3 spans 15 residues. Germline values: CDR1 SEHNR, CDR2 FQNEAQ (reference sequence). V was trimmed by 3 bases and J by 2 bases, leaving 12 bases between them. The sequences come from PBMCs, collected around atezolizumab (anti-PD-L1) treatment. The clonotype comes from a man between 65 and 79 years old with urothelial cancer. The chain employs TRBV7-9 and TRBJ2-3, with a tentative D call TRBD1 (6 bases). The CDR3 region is CASSFQGSDTDTQYF. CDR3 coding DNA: TGTGCCAGCAGCTTTCAGGGGTCGGACACAGATACGCAGTATTTT.